Included here is one TCR beta chain sequence, with context. In germline, CDR1 is MDHEN, CDR2 SYDVKM. The CDR3 has 17 amino acids. With 3 bases clipped from V and 0 bases from J, the junction kept 5 bases outside the gene matches. This sample was included in a study of T cells in narcolepsy. The data were produced by immunoSEQ multiplex PCR, yet TCRdb's version contains in-frame clones alone and is incomplete. Of roughly 40,000 clones in the sample, roughly 88% were seen once. The material sequenced was CD45RA- memory CD4+ T cells from PBMCs. The receptor's source is a human donor with narcolepsy. The chain couples TRBV28 to TRBJ2-3, with 11 bases fitting TRBD2. The CDR3 loop is CASSFGSGGGSTDTQYF. The CDR3 DNA reads as TGTGCCAGCAGTTTCGGTAGCGGGGGGGGTAGCACAGATACGCAGTATTTT.